The rows below give T cell receptor beta chains drawn from one sample of a study of cytomegalovirus exposure and HLA in healthy donors. The table came from immunoSEQ multiplex PCR; TCRdb's copy has only in-frame clones and leaves some out. This sample has 200,000 to 250,000 clones, with about 85% found just once. The sequenced material came from PBMCs. Source of these receptors: a girl aged 2 to 9 in good health and CMV-seronegative. Each CDR3 is given with its conserved first and last residue.

cdr3_length,v_call,cdr3_aa
15,TRBV6-1,CASSASGVLYNEQFF
13,TRBV11-2,CASSGRDRIEAFF
18,TRBV11-2,CASSPRGARGVANTEAFF
14,TRBV11-2,CASSFRGFRETQYF
13,TRBV2,CASSEDAGTEAFF
16,TRBV2,CAGSEFQSRTGSEAFF
12,TRBV11-2,CASSLATYEQYF
16,TRBV7-9,CASSSRLAGGYNEQFF
13,TRBV11-2,CASSLDGGETQYF
13,TRBV7-2,CASSSTSADTQYF
14,TRBV2,CASTLAGSTDTQYF
13,TRBV6-1,CASSELGPYEQYF
15,TRBV6-5,CASTPGTSVRETQYF
13,TRBV11-2,CASRVSQGYEQYF
15,TRBV30,CAWSEKGRSNYGYTF
17,TRBV4-1,CASSQGLAGTHQETQYF
15,TRBV27,CASSRTGGVWDTIYF
16,TRBV5-1,CASSSTSGSTADTQYF
15,TRBV19,CASSIPSTGAYRYTF
15,TRBV5-1,CASYQGQASTDTQYF
14,TRBV27,CASSYRAGANVLTF
15,TRBV27,CASSLSHSLETEQFF
14,TRBV2,CASSERDWGYGYTF
14,TRBV5-1,CASSLAQGERPLHF
13,TRBV2,CASRGSDSYEQYF
15,TRBV25-1,CASSRHTGSTDTQYF
13,TRBV29-1,CSAEGGGAEEQFF
15,TRBV7-8,CASSFGRPYQETQYF
13,TRBV2,CASIPDSNQPQHF
17,TRBV4-1,CASSPQVRAELMDTQYF
17,TRBV7-3,CASSPLLRQGATGELFF
15,TRBV27,CASSPRRGGITEAFF
14,TRBV2,CASRISGSRNEQYF
15,TRBV5-4,CASSFSGTGDTEAFF
16,TRBV2,CASRPRGWVSNQPQHF
16,TRBV14,CASSQAGTSGTYEQYF
13,TRBV7-3,CASSLGGGFEAFF
15,TRBV7-7,CASSSTTSSTDTQYF
15,TRBV6-5,CASSYSTPEIGELFF
13,TRBV5-1,CASSLGGGTEAFF
16,TRBV7-9,CASSPLRGQGGNTIYF
16,TRBV19,CASSTRDSYSGNTIYF
15,TRBV5-1,CASSLGQTYNSPLHF
15,TRBV18,CASSPKIESNYGYTF
16,TRBV19,CASSIRASGRQHEQYF
12,TRBV30,CAWRDNLYGYTF
15,TRBV4-2,CASSHPTGANTEAFF
13,TRBV25-1,CASSEYPAAEQFF
13,TRBV4-2,CASSPKVTREQFF
15,TRBV25-1,CASSDDPAAANTQYF
14,TRBV27,CASSWRGNSYEQYF
14,TRBV4-2,CASSQDGREDEQFF
13,TRBV7-8,CASSDDSQETQYF
15,TRBV29-1,CSVSLGSGRSDTQYF
15,TRBV12-5,CASAVDRRHYQPQHF
13,TRBV15,CATRRDYAYEQYF
13,TRBV5-4,CASSLEQGSGAFF
12,TRBV29-1,CSVPGREYEQYF
15,TRBV6-5,CASSSGTGATGELFF
14,TRBV6-5,CASSYGGQNTEAFF